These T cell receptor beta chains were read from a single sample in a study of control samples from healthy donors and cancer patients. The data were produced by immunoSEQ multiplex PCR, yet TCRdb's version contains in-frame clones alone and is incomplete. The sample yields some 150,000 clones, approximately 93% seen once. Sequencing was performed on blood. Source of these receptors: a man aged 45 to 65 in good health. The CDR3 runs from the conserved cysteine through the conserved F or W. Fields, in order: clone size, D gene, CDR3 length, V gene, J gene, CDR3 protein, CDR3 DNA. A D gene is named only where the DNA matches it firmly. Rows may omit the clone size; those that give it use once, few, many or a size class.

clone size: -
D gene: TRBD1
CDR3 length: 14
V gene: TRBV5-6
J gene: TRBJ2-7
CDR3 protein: CASSEGQVYYEQYF
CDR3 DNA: TGTGCCAGCAGCGAAGGACAGGTGTACTACGAGCAGTACTTC

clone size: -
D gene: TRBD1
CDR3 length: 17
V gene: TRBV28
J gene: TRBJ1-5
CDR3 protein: CASFGTGVKRSNQPQHF
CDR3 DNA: TGTGCCAGCTTTGGGACAGGGGTAAAAAGGAGCAATCAGCCCCAGCATTTT

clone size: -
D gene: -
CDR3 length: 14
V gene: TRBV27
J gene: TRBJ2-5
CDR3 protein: CASSPSLGRETQYF
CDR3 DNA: TGTGCCAGCAGTCCCAGTCTAGGGCGGGAGACCCAGTACTTC

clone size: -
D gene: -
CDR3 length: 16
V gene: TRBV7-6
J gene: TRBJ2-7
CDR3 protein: CASSLGGSQSSYEQYF
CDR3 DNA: TGTGCCAGCAGCTTAGGGGGGTCCCAAAGCTCCTACGAGCAGTACTTC

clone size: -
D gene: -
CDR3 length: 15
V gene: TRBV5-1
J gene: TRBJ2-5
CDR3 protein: CASSLGTIRGETQYF
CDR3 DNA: TGCGCCAGCAGCCTTGGAACCATAAGAGGGGAGACCCAGTACTTC

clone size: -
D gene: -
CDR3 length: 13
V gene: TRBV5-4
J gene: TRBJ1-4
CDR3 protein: CASSYRTAEKLFF
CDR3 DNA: TGTGCCAGCAGTTATAGGACAGCAGAAAAACTGTTTTTT

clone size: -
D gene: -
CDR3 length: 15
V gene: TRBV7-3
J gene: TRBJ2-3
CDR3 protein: CASSTTSTGTDTQYF
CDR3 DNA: TGTGCCAGCAGTACCACTTCGACCGGCACAGATACGCAGTATTTT

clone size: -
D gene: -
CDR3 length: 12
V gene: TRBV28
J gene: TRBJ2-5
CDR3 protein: CASTRRQETQYF
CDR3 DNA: TGTGCCAGCACCCGACGCCAAGAGACCCAGTACTTC

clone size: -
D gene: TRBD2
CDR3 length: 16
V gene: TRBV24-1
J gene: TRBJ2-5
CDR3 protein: CATSVPGLAGVETQYF
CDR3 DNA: TGTGCCACCAGTGTCCCGGGACTAGCGGGAGTTGAGACCCAGTACTTC

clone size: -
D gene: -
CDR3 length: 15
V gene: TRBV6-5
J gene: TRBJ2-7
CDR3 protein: CASSYSPLVNYEQYF
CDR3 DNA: TGTGCCAGCAGTTACTCGCCCTTAGTAAATTACGAGCAGTACTTC

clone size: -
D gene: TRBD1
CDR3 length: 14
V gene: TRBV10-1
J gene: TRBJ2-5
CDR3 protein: CASSRTGVKETQYF
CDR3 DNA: TGCGCCAGCAGTCGGACAGGGGTTAAGGAGACCCAGTACTTC

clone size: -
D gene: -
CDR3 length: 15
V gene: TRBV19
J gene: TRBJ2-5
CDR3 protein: CASSTNEFLKETQYF
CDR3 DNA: TGTGCCAGTAGTACCAATGAGTTCCTAAAAGAGACCCAGTACTTC

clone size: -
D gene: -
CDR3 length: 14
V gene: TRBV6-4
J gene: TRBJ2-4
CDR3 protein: CASKGAGAKNIQYF
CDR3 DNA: TGTGCCAGCAAAGGAGCCGGAGCCAAAAACATTCAGTACTTC

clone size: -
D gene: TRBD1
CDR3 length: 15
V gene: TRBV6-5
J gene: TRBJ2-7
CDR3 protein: CAGSYRRTGGYEQYF
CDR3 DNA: TGTGCCGGCAGTTACAGACGGACAGGGGGTTACGAGCAGTACTTC

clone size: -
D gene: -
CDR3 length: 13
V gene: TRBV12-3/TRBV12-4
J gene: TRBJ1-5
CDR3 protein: CASSYMDAGPQHF
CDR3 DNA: TGTGCCAGCAGTTATATGGACGCGGGGCCCCAGCATTTT

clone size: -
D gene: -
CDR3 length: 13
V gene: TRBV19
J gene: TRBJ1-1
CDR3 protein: CASSESGDTEAFF
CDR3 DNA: TGTGCCAGTAGTGAATCAGGGGACACTGAAGCTTTCTTT

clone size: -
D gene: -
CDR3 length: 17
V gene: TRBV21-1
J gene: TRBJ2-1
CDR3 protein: CASSKKGGRPAYNEQFF
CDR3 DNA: TGTGCCAGCAGCAAAAAGGGCGGGAGACCCGCCTACAATGAGCAGTTCTTC

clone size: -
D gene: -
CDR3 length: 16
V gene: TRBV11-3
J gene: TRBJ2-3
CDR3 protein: CASSSGWGGFGDTQYF
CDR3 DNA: TGTGCCAGCAGCTCGGGATGGGGGGGCTTCGGAGATACGCAGTATTTT

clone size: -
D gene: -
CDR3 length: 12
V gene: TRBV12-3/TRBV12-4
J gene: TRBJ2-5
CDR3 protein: CASSRVGEARYF
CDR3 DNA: TGTGCCAGCAGTCGAGTCGGAGAGGCCCGGTACTTC

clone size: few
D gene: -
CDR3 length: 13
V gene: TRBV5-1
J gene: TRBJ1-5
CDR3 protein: CASSFEGNQPQHF
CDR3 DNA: TGCGCCAGCAGCTTCGAAGGGAACCAGCCCCAGCATTTT